These T cell receptor beta chains were read from a single sample in a study of T cells in localized non-small cell lung cancer. Sequencing was performed with immunoSEQ multiplex PCR; in TCRdb, only in-frame clones are kept and a portion is missing. The sample carries nearly 25,000 clones, around 90% recorded once. Source: peripheral blood, taken before any cancer treatment. The receptor set was obtained from a woman aged 40-69 years with stage I lung adenocarcinoma. Both conserved end residues are part of each CDR3. D genes are given only for firm matches. The size entry is marked missing in some rows and otherwise reads once, few, many or a size class.

abundance: NA
j_gene: TRBJ2-3
v_gene: TRBV7-9
d_gene: NA
len: 15
CDR3aa: CASILAAGEKDTQYF
CDR3nt: TGTGCCAGCATCCTAGCGGCAGGGGAGAAGGATACGCAGTATTTT

abundance: NA
j_gene: TRBJ1-2
v_gene: TRBV7-9
d_gene: NA
len: 13
CDR3aa: CASSLANSYGYTF
CDR3nt: TGTGCCAGCAGCTTAGCCAATAGCTATGGCTACACCTTC

abundance: once
j_gene: TRBJ2-7
v_gene: TRBV11-2
d_gene: TRBD2
len: 14
CDR3aa: CASMGLRESYEQYF
CDR3nt: TGTGCCAGCATGGGGTTGCGGGAGAGCTACGAGCAGTACTTC

abundance: NA
j_gene: TRBJ1-4
v_gene: TRBV18
d_gene: TRBD1
len: 15
CDR3aa: CASSPSGQAHEKLFF
CDR3nt: TGTGCCAGCTCACCATCGGGACAGGCTCATGAAAAACTGTTTTTT

abundance: NA
j_gene: TRBJ1-2
v_gene: TRBV5-1
d_gene: NA
len: 12
CDR3aa: CASTPDNYGYTF
CDR3nt: TGCGCCAGCACCCCAGATAACTATGGCTACACCTTC

abundance: NA
j_gene: TRBJ1-2
v_gene: TRBV4-1
d_gene: TRBD1
len: 16
CDR3aa: CASSPRLQGGAYGYTF
CDR3nt: TGCGCCAGCAGCCCCCGCCTACAGGGGGGAGCGTATGGCTACACCTTC

abundance: NA
j_gene: TRBJ1-5
v_gene: TRBV10-3
d_gene: TRBD1
len: 17
CDR3aa: CAISEPRGTADNQPQHF
CDR3nt: TGTGCCATCAGTGAACCTCGGGGGACAGCCGACAATCAGCCCCAGCATTTT

abundance: NA
j_gene: TRBJ1-2
v_gene: TRBV28
d_gene: NA
len: 15
CDR3aa: CASSPLGWERYGYTF
CDR3nt: TGTGCCAGCAGTCCACTGGGGTGGGAGAGATATGGCTACACCTTC

abundance: once
j_gene: TRBJ2-5
v_gene: TRBV2
d_gene: NA
len: 14
CDR3aa: CASSEPSGQETQYF
CDR3nt: TGTGCCAGCAGTGAACCCAGCGGACAAGAGACCCAGTACTTC

abundance: NA
j_gene: TRBJ1-5
v_gene: TRBV21-1
d_gene: NA
len: 13
CDR3aa: CASSLFLSGPQHF
CDR3nt: TGTGCCAGCAGCCTTTTTTTAAGCGGGCCCCAGCATTTT

abundance: NA
j_gene: TRBJ2-5
v_gene: TRBV9
d_gene: NA
len: 12
CDR3aa: CASSRQEETQYF
CDR3nt: TGTGCCAGCAGTAGACAGGAAGAGACCCAGTACTTC

abundance: NA
j_gene: TRBJ2-5
v_gene: TRBV28
d_gene: NA
len: 16
CDR3aa: CASSQGGAGGYATQYF
CDR3nt: TGTGCCAGCAGCCAGGGCGGAGCAGGGGGGTATGCTACCCAGTACTTC

abundance: once
j_gene: TRBJ2-3
v_gene: TRBV7-9
d_gene: NA
len: 15
CDR3aa: CASSLVPIGGDTQYF
CDR3nt: TGTGCCAGCAGCTTAGTGCCAATTGGGGGAGATACGCAGTATTTT

abundance: NA
j_gene: TRBJ2-3
v_gene: TRBV23-1
d_gene: NA
len: 17
CDR3aa: CASSQSSEIIRPDTQYF
CDR3nt: TGCGCCAGCAGTCAATCATCTGAGATTATACGCCCAGATACGCAGTATTTT

abundance: NA
j_gene: TRBJ2-1
v_gene: TRBV9
d_gene: NA
len: 13
CDR3aa: CAIALLPYNEQFF
CDR3nt: TGTGCCATCGCCCTACTTCCCTACAATGAGCAGTTCTTC

abundance: NA
j_gene: TRBJ1-1
v_gene: TRBV6-7
d_gene: TRBD1
len: 14
CDR3aa: CASSFDRGRTEAFF
CDR3nt: TGTGCCAGCAGTTTCGACAGGGGGAGGACTGAAGCTTTCTTT

abundance: NA
j_gene: TRBJ2-5
v_gene: TRBV5-1
d_gene: NA
len: 17
CDR3aa: CASSLDRGPSEGGTQYF
CDR3nt: TGCGCCAGCAGCTTGGATAGGGGTCCTTCAGAGGGAGGGACCCAGTACTTC

abundance: NA
j_gene: TRBJ1-1
v_gene: TRBV7-3
d_gene: NA
len: 13
CDR3aa: CASSPHTNTEAFF
CDR3nt: TGTGCCAGCAGCCCCCACACAAACACTGAAGCTTTCTTT

abundance: NA
j_gene: TRBJ2-7
v_gene: TRBV4-2
d_gene: TRBD1
len: 15
CDR3aa: CASSQFGDRVYEQYF
CDR3nt: TGTGCCAGCAGCCAATTTGGTGACAGGGTATACGAGCAGTACTTC

abundance: once
j_gene: TRBJ2-7
v_gene: TRBV18
d_gene: TRBD1
len: 15
CDR3aa: CASSPGQGASYEQYF
CDR3nt: TGTGCCAGCTCACCAGGACAGGGGGCAAGCTACGAGCAGTACTTC

abundance: once
j_gene: TRBJ2-1
v_gene: TRBV27
d_gene: TRBD1
len: 16
CDR3aa: CASTRQGVVSYNEQFF
CDR3nt: TGTGCCAGCACTCGACAGGGGGTAGTTTCCTACAATGAGCAGTTCTTC

abundance: NA
j_gene: TRBJ2-6
v_gene: TRBV7-2
d_gene: NA
len: 18
CDR3aa: CASSLFGAFSSGANVLTF
CDR3nt: TGTGCCAGCAGCTTATTCGGGGCTTTTAGCTCTGGGGCCAACGTCCTGACTTTC

abundance: NA
j_gene: TRBJ2-7
v_gene: TRBV9
d_gene: TRBD1
len: 16
CDR3aa: CASSVSGTGFRYEQYF
CDR3nt: TGTGCCAGCAGCGTATCCGGGACAGGGTTCAGGTACGAGCAGTACTTC

abundance: NA
j_gene: TRBJ1-1
v_gene: TRBV13
d_gene: NA
len: 10
CDR3aa: CASTGSEAFF
CDR3nt: TGTGCCAGCACGGGAAGCGAAGCTTTCTTT

abundance: NA
j_gene: TRBJ2-3
v_gene: TRBV10-3
d_gene: NA
len: 15
CDR3aa: CAISVSRGSTDTQYF
CDR3nt: TGTGCCATCAGTGTTTCGCGGGGTAGCACAGATACGCAGTATTTT

abundance: NA
j_gene: TRBJ2-7
v_gene: TRBV11-2
d_gene: NA
len: 17
CDR3aa: CASSLVRSRGGSYEQYF
CDR3nt: TGTGCCAGCAGCTTAGTCCGGTCTAGAGGCGGCTCCTACGAGCAGTACTTC

abundance: NA
j_gene: TRBJ2-5
v_gene: TRBV4-1
d_gene: NA
len: 14
CDR3aa: CASSLGTAQETQYF
CDR3nt: TGCGCCAGCAGCCTCGGGACGGCCCAAGAGACCCAGTACTTC

abundance: NA
j_gene: TRBJ2-7
v_gene: TRBV6-5
d_gene: TRBD2
len: 14
CDR3aa: CASSYSGTSIEQYF
CDR3nt: TGTGCCAGCAGTTACTCCGGGACTAGTATCGAGCAGTACTTC

abundance: once
j_gene: TRBJ2-7
v_gene: TRBV11-2
d_gene: NA
len: 14
CDR3aa: CASSPGGTAYEQYF
CDR3nt: TGTGCCAGCAGCCCTGGAGGGACAGCCTACGAGCAGTACTTC

abundance: once
j_gene: TRBJ2-4
v_gene: TRBV19
d_gene: NA
len: 16
CDR3aa: CASSEGRSRGASPQYF
CDR3nt: TGTGCCAGTAGCGAGGGCCGGTCGAGGGGGGCGAGCCCTCAGTACTTC

abundance: NA
j_gene: TRBJ1-2
v_gene: TRBV19
d_gene: NA
len: 14
CDR3aa: CATNLGGRNYGYTF
CDR3nt: TGTGCCACCAATCTTGGGGGGCGGAACTATGGCTACACCTTC

abundance: NA
j_gene: TRBJ1-1
v_gene: TRBV6-5
d_gene: NA
len: 15
CDR3aa: CASSPAGPLNTEAFF
CDR3nt: TGTGCCAGCAGCCCTGCGGGACCCCTGAACACTGAAGCTTTCTTT

abundance: NA
j_gene: TRBJ2-7
v_gene: TRBV27
d_gene: NA
len: 18
CDR3aa: CASSLKPQESGGSYEQYF
CDR3nt: TGTGCCAGCAGTTTGAAACCACAGGAAAGCGGAGGGTCCTACGAGCAGTACTTC

abundance: NA
j_gene: TRBJ2-3
v_gene: TRBV7-9
d_gene: NA
len: 12
CDR3aa: CASSPLGDTQYF
CDR3nt: TGTGCCAGCAGCCCGTTAGGAGATACGCAGTATTTT

abundance: once
j_gene: TRBJ2-2
v_gene: TRBV29-1
d_gene: TRBD1
len: 14
CDR3aa: CSVVGQVNTGELFF
CDR3nt: TGCAGCGTCGTGGGACAGGTTAACACCGGGGAGCTGTTTTTT

abundance: NA
j_gene: TRBJ1-5
v_gene: TRBV6-5
d_gene: NA
len: 15
CDR3aa: CASSYTGAHNQPQHF
CDR3nt: TGTGCCAGCAGCTACACGGGGGCCCACAATCAGCCCCAGCATTTT

abundance: NA
j_gene: TRBJ2-7
v_gene: TRBV4-1
d_gene: TRBD1
len: 13
CDR3aa: CASRGQGTYEQYF
CDR3nt: TGCGCCAGCAGAGGACAGGGGACCTACGAGCAGTACTTC

abundance: NA
j_gene: TRBJ2-7
v_gene: TRBV6-5
d_gene: NA
len: 11
CDR3aa: CASSPRDEQYF
CDR3nt: TGTGCCAGCAGCCCCCGGGACGAGCAGTACTTC

abundance: NA
j_gene: TRBJ2-1
v_gene: TRBV5-4
d_gene: TRBD2
len: 16
CDR3aa: CASSDTRTSGLNEQFF
CDR3nt: TGTGCCAGCAGCGACACCCGGACTAGCGGACTAAATGAGCAGTTCTTC

abundance: once
j_gene: TRBJ2-1
v_gene: TRBV10-3
d_gene: TRBD1
len: 14
CDR3aa: CAINGQGAYNEQFF
CDR3nt: TGTGCCATCAATGGGCAGGGGGCTTACAATGAGCAGTTCTTC

abundance: NA
j_gene: TRBJ2-7
v_gene: TRBV4-1
d_gene: NA
len: 15
CDR3aa: CASSQTPGLSYEQYF
CDR3nt: TGCGCCAGCAGCCAAACCCCTGGCCTTTCCTACGAGCAGTACTTC

abundance: few
j_gene: TRBJ1-1
v_gene: TRBV7-3
d_gene: TRBD1
len: 18
CDR3aa: CASSLTLTGQGVNTEAFF
CDR3nt: TGTGCCAGCAGCTTAACGCTAACCGGACAGGGCGTGAACACTGAAGCTTTCTTT

abundance: NA
j_gene: TRBJ2-6
v_gene: TRBV6-5
d_gene: NA
len: 16
CDR3aa: CASSSPSSSGANVLTF
CDR3nt: TGTGCCAGCAGTTCCCCCAGTAGCTCTGGGGCCAACGTCCTGACTTTC

abundance: NA
j_gene: TRBJ2-1
v_gene: TRBV6-6
d_gene: NA
len: 15
CDR3aa: CASSYGGGSYNEQFF
CDR3nt: TGTGCCAGCAGTTACGGCGGAGGGTCCTACAATGAGCAGTTCTTC

abundance: NA
j_gene: TRBJ2-7
v_gene: TRBV7-9
d_gene: NA
len: 16
CDR3aa: CASRRTDSGSSYEQYF
CDR3nt: TGTGCCAGCAGACGTACCGATAGCGGAAGCTCCTACGAGCAGTACTTC

abundance: NA
j_gene: TRBJ1-4
v_gene: TRBV19
d_gene: NA
len: 15
CDR3aa: CASRRQPTSNEKLFF
CDR3nt: TGTGCCAGTCGTCGTCAGCCGACCAGTAATGAAAAACTGTTTTTT

abundance: once
j_gene: TRBJ2-7
v_gene: TRBV18
d_gene: NA
len: 14
CDR3aa: CASSPPGVPYEQYF
CDR3nt: TGTGCCAGCTCACCCCCGGGAGTTCCCTACGAGCAGTACTTC